This T cell receptor (beta chain) is from a study of response to subunit inactivated influenza vaccine. Study-wide findings and caveats: Only a handful of new T cells, the authors suggested, are recruited with each seasonal influenza vaccination.

Germline CDR1 and CDR2: MNHEY and SMNVEV (reference sequence). Unmatched junction bases numbered 16, after V lost 3 bases and J lost 5 bases. The CDR3 is 19 residues long. TCRdb called the RT-PCR reads again in MiXCR, with one record for every CDR3 protein. The repertoire includes hundreds of thousands of distinct CDR3 sequences, 7.5% to 8.5% of them detected once, and 13% sits in the top ten. This clonotype was observed a handful of times. No antigen is known for it. Sequencing was performed on PBMCs from blood, taken about 23 months after vaccination. This chain connects TRBV27 to TRBJ2-3, with TRBD2 identical over 11 bases. The clonotype was recovered from a man between 50 and 69 years old who received an inactivated influenza vaccine. CDR3 residues: CASSFSETILAGVGDTQYF. DNA for the CDR3: TGTGCCAGCAGTTTTTCCGAAACCATACTAGCGGGAGTGGGAGATACGCAGTATTTT.